This TCR beta chain was captured in a study of T cells in narcolepsy. Germline V CDR1 and CDR2: MNHEY, SMNVEV (reference sequence). The V gene end was trimmed by 6 bases and the J gene end by 1 base; junction bases not matched to a gene: 6. There are 16 residues in the CDR3. The table lists this clone with a count of one. The repertoire was sequenced with immunoSEQ multiplex PCR; TCRdb's copy has only in-frame clones and lacks some. The sample includes some 32,000 clones, roughly 78% seen only once; the top ten take 1.2%. Sequencing input: CD45RA- memory CD4+ T cells from PBMCs. The V and J genes are TRBV27 and TRBJ1-5; 10 bases agree with TRBD1. This TCR came from a human donor with narcolepsy. Here the CDR3 DNA reads TGTGCCAGCAGCCAGACAGGGGGCGTAAGCAATCAGCCCCAGCATTTT. It encodes CASSQTGGVSNQPQHF.